What follows describes a single TCR beta chain. Just one base apart from a much larger clone, this may be a read error. This sample is drawn from a study of T cells in Graves' hyperthyroidism and ophthalmopathy. Amplified TCR beta CDR3 regions came from RNA transcripts. RT-PCR in the first round (using the HTBI primer set) targeted the TCR CDR3. TCRdb re-analysed the multiplex PCR reads in MiXCR, keeping a single row per CDR3 protein. The sample yields 600,000 to 750,000 distinct CDR3 sequences, 15% to 20% seen once. After removal of 4 bases from V and 8 bases from J, the junction contained 6 bases not matched to a gene. Germline V gives CDR1 LGHDT, CDR2 YNNKEL (reference sequence). This CDR3 is built from 13 residues.

Material for sequencing was blood. The origin of this receptor is a man aged 50 or older with Graves' hyperthyroidism. The V gene is TRBV3-1, the J gene TRBJ2-3; 7 positions match TRBD1. The CDR3 region has the DNA TGTGCCAGCAGCCCGACAGGGAAGGTTACGCAGTATTTT. This translates into CASSPTGKVTQYF.